Listed here are 7 T cell receptor beta chains from one sample, sequenced in a study of T-cell memory formation after mild COVID-19. Via MiXCR, TCRdb re-called the 5' RACE reads, giving one row per CDR3 protein. Altogether 250,000 to 300,000 distinct CDR3 sequences are present, roughly 15% being singletons, with the ten largest covering about a fifth. Input material: PBMCs or a T cell subset sorted from them (not recorded which). The receptors were gathered from a man younger than 30 who had mild COVID-19 (a few samples of this study predate the infection). Cell type and time point are not known.

This sequence joins TRBV5-5 and TRBJ1-1, with no clear D. The CDR3 spans 14 residues. Deletions cut 4 bases from V and 6 bases from J, with 16 bases between. Germline loops: CDR1 SGHKS, CDR2 YYEKEE (reference sequence). CDR3 amino acids: CASSPFLRLSEAFF. The CDR3 nucleotides are TGTGCCAGCAGCCCCTTCCTCCGGTTATCTGAAGCTTTCTTT.

The table lists this clonotype with many counts. The V and J genes are TRBV7-9 and TRBJ2-5, with D maybe TRBD2 (5 bases). The CDR3 covers 13 residues. The germline CDR1 and CDR2 sequences are SEHNR and FQNEAQ (reference sequence). V dropped 8 bases and J dropped 1 base, with 11 bases sitting between them. CDR3 coding DNA: TGTGCCAGCTTGAGGGTCGGCCAAGAGACCCAGTACTTC. This translates into CASLRVGQETQYF.

This clonotype was found many times. The CDR3 DNA sequence: TGCAGCGGCGCGGCTGGGACAGGGGCCACAGATACGCAGTATTTT. Encoded protein: CSGAAGTGATDTQYF. The chain carries TRBV29-1 and TRBJ2-3, with 10 bases aligning to TRBD1. The length of the CDR3 is 15 residues. Germline assignment: CDR1 SQVTM and CDR2 ANQGSEA. The V and J ends lost 7 bases and 2 bases, in that order; junction bases with no gene match: 9.

This chain links TRBV20-1 with TRBJ2-1; 9 positions agree with TRBD2. This CDR3 has 14 amino acids. After removal of 5 bases from V and 7 bases from J, the junction contained 9 bases not matched to a gene. Germline V gives CDR1 DFQATT, CDR2 SNEGSKA (reference sequence). CDR3 nucleotides: TGCAGTGCTCATCTCCGCGGGGGGGCGAATGAGCAGTTCTTC. Encoded protein: CSAHLRGGANEQFF.

This clonotype has a count of ten or more. This chain connects TRBV7-6 to TRBJ2-3; D is perhaps TRBD1 (5 bases). From germline, CDR1 is SGHVS and CDR2 FNYEAQ. The CDR3 covers 15 residues. The V and J ends lost 1 base and 11 bases respectively, with 19 bases between them. The CDR3 protein is CASSLVWANQGEQYF. As DNA, the CDR3 is TGTGCCAGCAGCTTAGTGTGGGCTAACCAAGGGGAGCAGTATTTT. Variable domain in full (rest from reference TRBV7-6 and TRBJ2-3): GAGVSQSPRYKVTKRGQDVALRCDPISGHVSLYWYRQALGQGPEFLTYFNYEAQQDKSGLPNDRFSAERPEGSISTLTIQRTEQRDSAMYRCASSLVWANQGEQYFGPGTRLTVL.

The rearrangement links TRBV20-1 to TRBJ2-5; D possibly corresponds to TRBD2 (6 bases). The CDR3 spans 15 residues. Germline V gene lookup returns CDR1 DFQATT and CDR2 SNEGSKA (reference sequence). V was clipped by 0 bases and J by 2 bases, with 13 bases between them. The CDR3 protein is CSARDPAGIQETQYF. The CDR3 coding sequence is TGCAGTGCTAGAGATCCGGCGGGGATTCAAGAGACCCAGTACTTC.

The chain uses TRBV2 and TRBJ1-2, with a weak D call TRBD1 (6 bases). The V and J ends lost 1 base and 3 bases respectively, with 9 bases between them. This CDR3 has 14 residues. Germline CDR1 reads SNHLY; CDR2 reads FYNNEI. For the CDR3, the DNA is TGTGCCAGCAGTGAAGAGGGGGGCTACTATGGCTACACCTTC. Translating gives CASSEEGGYYGYTF.